This T cell receptor beta chain was documented in a study of CD8+ T cells in alopecia areata. This CDR3 contains 13 residues. V lost 3 bases and J 7 bases, leaving 12 bases between the germline ends. Germline assignment: CDR1 WSHSY and CDR2 SAAADI. Following RNA extraction, reverse transcription yielded cDNA that acted as the sequencing template. Sequencing was performed with immunoSEQ multiplex PCR; in TCRdb, only in-frame clones are kept and a portion is missing. The sample records roughly 180,000 clones, around 56% being singletons. Specified treatment: oral pan-JAK inhibitor, 5-10 mg twice daily. The chain employs TRBV10-2 and TRBJ2-5, with D possibly being TRBD2 (5 bases). The sample here was CD4+ T cells sorted from blood, taken at week 4, from a patient treated with tofacitinib. The clonotype comes from a human donor with alopecia areata. Here the CDR3 reads CASSDQSGGTQYF. In DNA, the CDR3 is TGCGCCAGCAGTGACCAGAGCGGAGGGACCCAGTACTTC.